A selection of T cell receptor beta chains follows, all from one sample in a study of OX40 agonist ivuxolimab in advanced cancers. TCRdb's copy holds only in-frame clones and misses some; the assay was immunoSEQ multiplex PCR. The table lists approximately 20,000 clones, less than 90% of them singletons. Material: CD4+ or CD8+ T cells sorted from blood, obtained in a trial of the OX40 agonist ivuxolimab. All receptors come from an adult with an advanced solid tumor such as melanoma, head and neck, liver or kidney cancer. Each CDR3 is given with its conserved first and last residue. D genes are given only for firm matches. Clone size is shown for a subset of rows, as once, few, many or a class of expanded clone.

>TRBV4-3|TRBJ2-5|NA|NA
TGCGCCAGCAGCCAAGTACTAGGGCAGTCCCAGTACTTC
CASSQVLGQSQYF
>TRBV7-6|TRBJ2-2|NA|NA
TGTGCCAGCAGCCTAAAATCCGCGAACACCGGGGAGCTGTTTTTT
CASSLKSANTGELFF
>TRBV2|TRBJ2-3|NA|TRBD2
TGTGCCAGCAGGGTAGCGGGGGGTTCTAGCACAGATACGCAGTATTTT
CASRVAGGSSTDTQYF
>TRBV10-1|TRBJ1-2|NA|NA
TGCGCCAGCAGTCTGGCTCGATCGCGAAAGACCTATGGCTACACCTTC
CASSLARSRKTYGYTF
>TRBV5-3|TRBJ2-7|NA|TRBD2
TGTGCCAGCAGCATCGAGACTAGCGGGTACGAGCAGTACTTC
CASSIETSGYEQYF
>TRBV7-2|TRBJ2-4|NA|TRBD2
TGTGCCAGCAGCTTAGCGGATAGCGGGATTCAGTACTTC
CASSLADSGIQYF
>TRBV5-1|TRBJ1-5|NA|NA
TGCGCCAGCAGCGTAGACAGCGCCAATGGGCCCCAGCATTTT
CASSVDSANGPQHF
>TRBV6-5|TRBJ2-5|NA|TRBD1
TGTGCCAGCAGTTACGGGGCAGGGGGCGGGGAGACCCAGTACTTC
CASSYGAGGGETQYF
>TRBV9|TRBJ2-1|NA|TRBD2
TGTGCCAGCAGCGGGACTAGCGGGAGCTCCTACAATGAGCAGTTCTTC
CASSGTSGSSYNEQFF
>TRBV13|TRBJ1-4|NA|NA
TGTGCCAGCAGCCTCGGTCCGTATGAAAAACTGTTTTTT
CASSLGPYEKLFF
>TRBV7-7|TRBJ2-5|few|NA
TGTGCTAGCAGCTCTGGGGGGTTGGAGACCCAGTACTTC
CASSSGGLETQYF
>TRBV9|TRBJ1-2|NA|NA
TGTGCCAGCACCGGGACGGACTATGGCTACACCTTC
CASTGTDYGYTF
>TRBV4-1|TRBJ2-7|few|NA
TGCGCCAGCAGCCCCTTGGAGCTCACCTACGAGCAGTACTTC
CASSPLELTYEQYF
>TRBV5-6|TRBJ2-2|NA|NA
TGTGCCAGCAGCTCCAGGGCTCAGGGGGAGCTGTTTTTT
CASSSRAQGELFF
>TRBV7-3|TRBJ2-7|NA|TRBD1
TGTGCCAGCAGCTTACAGACAGGGGACTACGAGCAGTACTTC
CASSLQTGDYEQYF
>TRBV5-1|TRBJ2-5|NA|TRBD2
TGCGCCAGCAGCTTGGTTCCCCGTCTTCGGACTAGCCGGATCCAAGAGACCCAGTACTTC
CASSLVPRLRTSRIQETQYF
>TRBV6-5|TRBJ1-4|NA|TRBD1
TGTGCCAGCAGTTCCGGGACAGTAAATGAAAAACTGTTTTTT
CASSSGTVNEKLFF
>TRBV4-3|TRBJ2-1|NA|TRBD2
TGCGCCAGCAGCCCTCGAATTAGCGGGGGCCGGAGCTCCTACAATGAGCAGTTCTTC
CASSPRISGGRSSYNEQFF
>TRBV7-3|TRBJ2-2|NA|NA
TGTGCCAGCAGCTTAGATAGGGTCGGGGAGCTGTTTTTT
CASSLDRVGELFF
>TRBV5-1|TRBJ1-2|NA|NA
TGCGCCAGCAGGTTGGACAGTACTAACTATGGCTACACCTTC
CASRLDSTNYGYTF
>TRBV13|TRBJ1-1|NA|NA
TGTGCCAGCGAGGGTGAGTTAACTGAAGCTTTCTTT
CASEGELTEAFF
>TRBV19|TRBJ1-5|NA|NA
TGTGCCAGTAGTATCCGGGGGTCGGGCAATCAGCCCCAGCATTTT
CASSIRGSGNQPQHF
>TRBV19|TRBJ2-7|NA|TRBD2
TGTGCCAGTAGTTCCCTCGGGGGGGAGCAGTACTTC
CASSSLGGEQYF
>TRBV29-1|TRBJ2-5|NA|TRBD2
TGCAGCGTTGAAGCGGGAGGGGGCCAAGAGACCCAGTACTTC
CSVEAGGGQETQYF
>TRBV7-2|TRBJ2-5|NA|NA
TGTGCCAGCAGTCGAGGGGGGGAGACCCAGTACTTC
CASSRGGETQYF
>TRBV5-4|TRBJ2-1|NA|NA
TGTGCCAGCAGCACCGGGGTAGCGAGTAGCAATGAGCAGTTCTTC
CASSTGVASSNEQFF
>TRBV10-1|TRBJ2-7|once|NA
TGCGCCAGCAGTGAGGGAGTTTTACGGGGCAGGGTAAGCTCCTACGAGCAGTACTTC
CASSEGVLRGRVSSYEQYF
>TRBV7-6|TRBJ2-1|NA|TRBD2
TGTGCCAGCAGCCGGACTAGCGGGAGGGCCGCGGGGTTAAATGAGCAGTTCTTC
CASSRTSGRAAGLNEQFF
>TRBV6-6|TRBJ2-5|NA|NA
TGTGCCAGCAGTTACTGGCAGGGCGGGGAGACCCAGTACTTC
CASSYWQGGETQYF
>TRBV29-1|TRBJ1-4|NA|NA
TGCAGCGTCACCTACGGAGATTTCGGGGGGGATGAAAAACTGTTTTTT
CSVTYGDFGGDEKLFF
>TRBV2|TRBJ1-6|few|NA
TGTGCCAGCAGTGTAAGCGCTCTTAATTCACCCCTCCACTTT
CASSVSALNSPLHF
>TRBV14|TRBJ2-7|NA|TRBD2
TGTGCCAGCAGCCGGAGGTGGGGACTAGCGGGAGAGGGGCTTTACGAGCAGTACTTC
CASSRRWGLAGEGLYEQYF
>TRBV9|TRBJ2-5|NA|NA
TGTGCCAGCAGCGGCCTAATGAGTAGCGCTCAAGGGGCGACCCAGTACTTC
CASSGLMSSAQGATQYF
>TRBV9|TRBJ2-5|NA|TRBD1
TGTGCCAGCAGCGTACAGGGACAGGGGGCCCAAGAGACCCAGTACTTC
CASSVQGQGAQETQYF
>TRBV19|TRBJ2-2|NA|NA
TGTGCCAGTAGTATAGTTCCCGGGGCGAACACCGGGGAGCTGTTTTTT
CASSIVPGANTGELFF
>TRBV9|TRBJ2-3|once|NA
TGTGCCAGCAGCGTTGCGATGGCCACGTACGCTCCCACAGATACGCAGTATTTT
CASSVAMATYAPTDTQYF
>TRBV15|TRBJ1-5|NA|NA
TGTGCCACCAGCAGGACTCAAACTAATCAGCCCCAGCATTTT
CATSRTQTNQPQHF
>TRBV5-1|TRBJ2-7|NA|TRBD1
TGCGCCAGCAGCTCCCCGGACAGGGGCTACGAGCAGTACTTC
CASSSPDRGYEQYF
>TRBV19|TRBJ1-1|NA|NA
TGTGCCAGTAGTGCTCCGGGACCGAACACTGAAGCTTTCTTT
CASSAPGPNTEAFF
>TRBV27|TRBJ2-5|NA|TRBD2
TGTGCCAGCAGTTTATTAGGACTAGCGGGAGATAGGTACCAAGAGACCCAGTACTTC
CASSLLGLAGDRYQETQYF